Listed below are T cell receptor beta chains from one sample, sequenced in a study of T cells in Graves' hyperthyroidism and ophthalmopathy. TCRdb independently ran MiXCR on the multiplex PCR reads; one entry per CDR3 protein. The sample has 450,000 to 650,000 distinct CDR3 sequences, 15% to 20% seen once. Sequenced sample: blood. The receptors stem from a woman aged 18-29 years with Graves' ophthalmopathy. Each CDR3 is given with its conserved first and last residue. The D gene is left open where the match is weak. Size is stated for part of the rows, as once, few or many counts, or as a class when the clone is expanded.

>TRBV5-1|TRBJ2-7|many|TRBD1
CASSLTPGQGVGEQYF
TGCGCCAGCAGCTTAACACCGGGACAGGGAGTCGGCGAGCAGTACTTC
>TRBV4-1|TRBJ1-2|few|NA
CASSGGKGYTF
TGCGCCAGCAGCGGCGGGAAGGGCTACACCTTC
>TRBV2|TRBJ2-3|many|NA
CASFDRPGTDTQYF
TGTGCCAGCTTCGACAGACCCGGCACAGATACGCAGTATTTT
>TRBV20-1|TRBJ2-3|NA|TRBD2
CSARSLAGTTDTQYF
TGCAGTGCTAGGAGTCTAGCGGGAACCACAGATACGCAGTATTTT
>TRBV20-1|TRBJ2-5|NA|NA
CSGEWGVQETQYF
TGCAGTGGGGAGTGGGGGGTCCAAGAGACCCAGTACTTC
>TRBV29-1|TRBJ1-1|NA|NA
CSVSPGDGYTEAFF
TGCAGCGTTAGCCCAGGGGACGGCTACACTGAAGCTTTCTTT
>TRBV28|TRBJ2-1|many|NA
CASSLGHPRDEQFF
TGTGCCAGCAGTTTGGGTCACCCTCGGGATGAGCAGTTCTTC
>TRBV4-3|TRBJ2-2|NA|NA
CASSQNANTGELFF
TGCGCCAGCAGCCAAAATGCTAACACCGGGGAGCTGTTTTTT
>TRBV10-3|TRBJ2-2|many|NA
CAIRTDNTGELFF
TGTGCCATCAGAACAGACAACACCGGGGAGCTGTTTTTT
>TRBV6-6|TRBJ2-2|many|TRBD2
CASSYSGSGTVTGELFF
TGTGCCAGCAGTTACTCGGGTAGCGGGACGGTCACCGGGGAGCTGTTTTTT
>TRBV4-1|TRBJ2-3|few|TRBD2
CASSQDRGESDTQYF
TGCGCCAGCAGCCAAGATCGGGGGGAGTCAGATACGCAGTATTTT
>TRBV24-1|TRBJ2-3|NA|NA
CATRESGITDTQYF
TGTGCCACCCGAGAGTCCGGGATCACAGATACGCAGTATTTT
>TRBV7-6|TRBJ2-3|few|TRBD1
CASSLRTGGLSDTQYF
TGTGCCAGCAGCCTGCGGACAGGGGGTTTGTCAGATACGCAGTATTTT
>TRBV2|TRBJ1-1|many|NA
CASSEELTGITEAFF
TGTGCCAGCAGTGAGGAACTCACAGGGATCACTGAAGCTTTCTTT
>TRBV6-1|TRBJ2-1|few|TRBD2
CASSEVSGRYNEQFF
TGTGCCAGCAGTGAAGTTAGCGGGAGGTACAATGAGCAGTTCTTC
>TRBV7-8|TRBJ2-5|NA|NA
CAISLGGVAETQYF
TGTGCCATTTCATTAGGGGGAGTAGCAGAGACCCAGTACTTC
>TRBV7-6|TRBJ2-3|many|NA
CASSLTRAASTDTQYF
TGTGCCAGCAGCTTAACCCGAGCGGCTAGCACAGATACGCAGTATTTT
>TRBV6-1|TRBJ2-6|NA|NA
CASSDLGWGSGANVLTF
TGTGCCAGCAGTGATCTCGGATGGGGCTCTGGGGCCAACGTCCTGACTTTC
>TRBV19|TRBJ2-7|NA|NA
CASSIYGGPVYEQYF
TGTGCCAGTAGTATCTACGGGGGACCCGTCTACGAGCAGTACTTC
>TRBV28|TRBJ2-5|NA|TRBD1
CASSLIGWTGGSETQYF
TGTGCCAGCAGTTTGATTGGGTGGACAGGGGGCTCGGAGACCCAGTACTTC
>TRBV20-1|TRBJ1-6|NA|TRBD1
CSARGMMTGFRSPLHF
TGCAGTGCTAGAGGGATGATGACAGGGTTCCGATCACCCCTCCACTTT
>TRBV7-9|TRBJ2-1|many|TRBD2
CASSFTSGSYNEQFF
TGTGCCAGCAGCTTCACTAGCGGGAGTTACAATGAGCAGTTCTTC